This T cell receptor beta chain was profiled in a study of T cells in Graves' hyperthyroidism and ophthalmopathy. Amplified regions were TCR beta CDR3 sequences from RNA transcripts. Using the HTBI primer set, a first-round RT-PCR was run on the TCR CDR3. A single record per CDR3 protein comes from TCRdb applying MiXCR to the multiplex PCR reads. In the table there are around 530,000 distinct CDR3 sequences, about 15% of which are singletons. Per germline, CDR1 MNHEY and CDR2 SMNVEV (reference sequence). The CDR3 spans 15 residues. V was pared by 4 bases and J by 3 bases, with 15 bases between. Ophthalmopathy patients had moderate-to-severe active disease, CAS ≥3, NOSPECS ≥4, and disease duration under 3 months. The study based diagnoses on clinical symptoms, serum thyroxine and TRAb, thyroid ultrasound and orbital computed tomography. This clonotype turned up a few times. The antigen is undetermined.

General observations from the study: Model output signaled ophthalmopathy a median 6.5 months ahead of onset. A 13 V-J signature model discriminated ophthalmopathy versus stable hyperthyroidism.

Sequencing was done on a sample of blood. The chain couples TRBV27 to TRBJ2-5, with a tentative D call TRBD1 (6 bases). The clonotype originates from a woman between 18 and 30 years old with Graves' ophthalmopathy. The CDR3 DNA reads TGTGCCAGCAGTTCCTCGCCGGGACAAAAAGAGACCCAGTACTTC. Protein product: CASSSSPGQKETQYF.